This T cell receptor beta chain was captured by sequencing in a study of blood T cell repertoires in COVID-19. At the level of the study: Whether acute or convalescent, the COVID-19 samples came from the United States, Italy and Spain.

TCRdb's copy holds only in-frame clones and misses some; the assay was immunoSEQ multiplex PCR. The sample records about 290,000 clones, roughly nine tenths being singletons. Those who participated ranged in age from roughly 18 to 90 years and resided in roughly 26 US areas. Donors in Cohort 3 who had recovered were those with two negative PCRs, healthcare professional clearance, or resolution of their symptoms. The CDR3 has 21 residues. The germline V gene has CDR1 KGHDR and CDR2 SFDVKD. Trimming at V came to 2 bases and at J to 2 bases, leaving 14 bases not matched to a gene. This rearrangement joins TRBV24-1 to TRBJ2-1; 13 bases align to TRBD2. The TCR was taken from a woman in her thirties or forties who had recovered from COVID-19. Sequencing was carried out using PBMCs or T cells enriched from blood (not recorded which). In nucleotides, the CDR3 is TGTGCCACCAGTGATTCTGGACTAGCGGGAGACGGAGGATCTGCCTACAATGAGCAGTTCTTC. Translation: CATSDSGLAGDGGSAYNEQFF.